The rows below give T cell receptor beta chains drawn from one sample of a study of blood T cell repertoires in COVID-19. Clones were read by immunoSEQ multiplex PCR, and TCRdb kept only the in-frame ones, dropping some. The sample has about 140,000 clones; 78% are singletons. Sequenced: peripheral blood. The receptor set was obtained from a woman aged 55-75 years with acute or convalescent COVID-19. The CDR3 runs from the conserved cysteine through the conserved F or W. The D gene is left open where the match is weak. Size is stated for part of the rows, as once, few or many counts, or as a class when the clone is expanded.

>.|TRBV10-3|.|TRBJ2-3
TGTGCCATCAGTGAGAGGGGGACAGATACGCAGTATTTT
CAISERGTDTQYF
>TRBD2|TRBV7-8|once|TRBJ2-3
TGTGCCAGCAGCTCCTATACTAGCGGGAGTGGAGATACGCAGTATTTT
CASSSYTSGSGDTQYF
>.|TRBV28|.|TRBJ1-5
TGTGCCAGCAGCCCAAGGACAGAAGGGTCCAATCAGCCCCAGCATTTT
CASSPRTEGSNQPQHF
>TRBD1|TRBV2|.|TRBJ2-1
TGTGCCAGCAGTGGCGGGGACAGGGAATTTGGCAATGAGCAGTTCTTC
CASSGGDREFGNEQFF
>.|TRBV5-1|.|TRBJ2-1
TGCGCCAGCAGCTTGGACGGGAGAGCACCCTACAATGAGCAGTTCTTC
CASSLDGRAPYNEQFF
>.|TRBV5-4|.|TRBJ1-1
TGTGCCAGCAGCTTCGGTAACACTGAAGCTTTCTTT
CASSFGNTEAFF
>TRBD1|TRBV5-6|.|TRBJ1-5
TGTGCCAGCAGCTTGAGACAGGGGAAGAATCAGCCCCAGCATTTT
CASSLRQGKNQPQHF
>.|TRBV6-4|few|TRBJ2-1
TGTGCCAGCAGTGACGGGGGGGGCCCCTACAATGAGCAGTTCTTC
CASSDGGGPYNEQFF
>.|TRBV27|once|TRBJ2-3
TGTGCGATCTATTGCGGGAAGGGGGATACGCAGTATTTT
CAIYCGKGDTQYF
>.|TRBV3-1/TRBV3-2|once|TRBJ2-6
TGTGCCAGCAGCCCCTCGGACAGAAGATTAAGCTCTGGGGCCAACGTCCTGACTTTC
CASSPSDRRLSSGANVLTF
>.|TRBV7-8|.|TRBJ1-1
TGTGCCAGCAGCTTAGTTGAGTTACCTGAAGCTTTCTTT
CASSLVELPEAFF